This T cell receptor (beta chain) was captured by sequencing in a study of blood T cell repertoires in COVID-19. This clone was recorded a few times. Trimming cost V 7 bases and J 1 base; bases outside gene matches: 3. This CDR3 is built from 14 residues. From germline, CDR1 is SGHNT and CDR2 YENEEA. As originally analysed: Amplification of reference gene primers was used by the study to estimate nucleated cell counts. Some clones are missing from TCRdb's copy, which holds only in-frame ones; the method was immunoSEQ multiplex PCR. The V and J calls and clone size were taken over from that table, and D and trimming were inferred from the DNA. The sample lists approximately 130,000 clones, approximately 83% occurring once.

V gene TRBV11-3 combines with J gene TRBJ2-7, with 11 positions matching TRBD2. This receptor was taken from a woman in her 50s who had recovered from COVID-19. The sequenced material came from peripheral blood. Here the CDR3 reads CASKGTSGSYEQYF. The CDR3 bases are TGTGCCAGCAAAGGGACTAGCGGTTCCTACGAGCAGTACTTC.